The 24 T cell receptor beta chains below all came from one sample that was sequenced in a study of T cell changes during pregnancy in multiple sclerosis. Clones were sequenced by immunoSEQ multiplex PCR, and TCRdb holds only the in-frame ones, with some missing. The sample records about 110,000 clones, 85% to 95% being singletons. The input for sequencing was peripheral blood, taken in the third trimester of pregnancy. Receptor source: a female donor in good health, enrolled as a control in a pregnancy study.

This chain joins TRBV5-1 and TRBJ2-7; 8 bases agree with TRBD2. J gave up 3 bases and V 0 bases, and 2 bases lay outside the gene matches. The germline V gene has CDR1 SGHRS and CDR2 YFSETQ. CDR3 size: 14 residues. CDR3 bases: TGCGCCAGCAGCTTGGCCGGGGGGGACTACGAGCAGTACTTC. It encodes CASSLAGGDYEQYF.

The CDR3 sequence is CASSLGQIRTGELFF. The CDR3, as DNA: TGTGCCAGCAGCTTGGGACAGATCAGGACCGGGGAGCTGTTTTTT. The V call is TRBV5-4, the J call TRBJ2-2, with a weak D call TRBD1 (5 bases). The CDR3 contains 15 residues. The V gene's germline CDR1 is SGHNT and CDR2 YYREEE (reference sequence). With 0 bases removed from V and 5 bases from J, the gap between germline ends came to 11 bases.

The rearrangement uses TRBV5-1 and TRBJ2-5; 7 bases are shared with TRBD1. Germline V gives CDR1 SGHRS, CDR2 YFSETQ. The V gene end was trimmed by 1 base and the J gene end by 5 bases; junction bases not matched to a gene: 8. The CDR3 totals 15 residues. CDR3 protein: CASSLTTGFSETQYF. CDR3 nucleotides: TGCGCCAGCAGCTTGACGACAGGGTTCAGCGAGACCCAGTACTTC.

This clone is a singleton in its sample. J is TRBJ2-7 and V is TRBV7-9; tentatively, D is TRBD1 (5 bases). CDR3 length: 17 amino acids. The V end lost 1 base, the J end lost 3 bases, and 19 bases lay between the germline ends. CDR1 and CDR2 from the germline V gene are SEHNR and FQNEAQ (reference sequence). DNA of the CDR3: TGTGCCAGCAGCTTAGGGGGCGCCGATTCTCTCCACTACGAGCAGTACTTC. Translating it yields CASSLGGADSLHYEQYF. The full variable domain, in which reference TRBV7-9 and TRBJ2-7 provide the parts outside the CDR3, is DTGVSQNPRHKITKRGQNVTFRCDPISEHNRLYWYRQTLGQGPEFLTYFQNEAQLEKSRLLSDRFSAERPKGSFSTLEIQRTEQGDSAMYLCASSLGGADSLHYEQYFGPGTRLTVT.

The chain has TRBV6-1 and TRBJ1-6; D not resolved. V lost 1 base, J lost 0 bases, and 10 bases lay in between. The CDR3 is 17 amino acids. From germline, CDR1 is MNHNS and CDR2 SASEGT. The CDR3 reads CASSEDWASSYNSPLHF. CDR3 sequence (DNA): TGTGCCAGCAGTGAAGATTGGGCGAGCTCCTATAATTCACCCCTCCACTTT.

The CDR3, as DNA: TGTGCCAGCAGCTTAGGCGGGGGTCAATCCGGGGAGCTGTTTTTT. It is translated as CASSLGGGQSGELFF. This chain links TRBV11-3 with TRBJ2-2; 7 bases agree with TRBD2. Germline V gene lookup returns CDR1 SGHNT and CDR2 YENEEA. The J segment lost 6 bases and the V segment lost 1 base, leaving 5 bases of the junction unmatched. CDR3 length: 15 residues.

V is TRBV6-1 and J is TRBJ1-2, with 9 bases fitting TRBD1. Germline CDR1 is MNHNS and CDR2 is SASEGT. The V gene end was trimmed by 2 bases and the J gene end by 8 bases; junction bases not matched to a gene: 9. The CDR3 runs 15 residues. As DNA, the CDR3 is TGTGCCAGCAGTGAACCGGGACAGGGCCGTTGGGGCTACACCTTC. Translation gives CASSEPGQGRWGYTF.

The rearrangement joins TRBV7-8 to TRBJ2-7; no clear D. Germline CDR1 is SGHVS and CDR2 is FQNEAQ. CDR3 size: 15 residues. V dropped 1 base and J dropped 4 bases, with 14 bases sitting between them. The CDR3 nucleotides read TGTGCCAGCAGCTTAGTAGTTGTTCCCCAATACGAGCAGTACTTC. Translation gives CASSLVVVPQYEQYF.

V is TRBV7-3 and J is TRBJ1-6; D may be TRBD1 (6 bases). Trimming took 1 base from V and 3 from J, leaving 10 bases between them. The germline V gene encodes CDR1 SGHTA and CDR2 FQGTGA. This CDR3 is 16 amino acids long. CDR3 in DNA: TGTGCCAGCAGCTTAAGGGGGCCCAGCTATAATTCACCCCTCCACTTT. This gives the protein CASSLRGPSYNSPLHF. Complete variable domain (other parts from reference TRBV7-3 and TRBJ1-6): GAGVSQTPSNKVTEKGKYVELRCDPISGHTALYWYRQSLGQGPEFLIYFQGTGAADDSGLPNDRFFAVRPEGSVSTLKIQRTERGDSAVYLCASSLRGPSYNSPLHFGNGTRLTVT.

The chain recombines TRBV28 with TRBJ1-2; 8 nucleotides match TRBD1. This CDR3 spans 14 amino acids. V shed 0 bases, J shed 3 bases, and the junction held 0 bases outside the gene matches. CDR1 is MDHEN and CDR2 is SYDVKM in the germline V gene. CDR3 sequence (DNA): TGTGCCAGCAGTTTATGGGACAGGGACTATGGCTACACCTTC. Amino acid sequence: CASSLWDRDYGYTF.

The chain carries TRBV7-3 and TRBJ2-1, with 12 bases aligning to TRBD2. CDR3 length: 16 residues. With 3 bases clipped from V and 6 bases from J, the junction kept 6 bases outside the gene matches. Germline CDR1 SGHTA, CDR2 FQGTGA. The CDR3 sequence is CASSFLAGGPGNEQFF. CDR3 in DNA: TGTGCCAGCAGCTTCCTAGCGGGGGGGCCCGGCAATGAGCAGTTCTTC.

This rearrangement joins TRBV7-2 to TRBJ2-7; 8 bases match TRBD2. Per the germline V gene, CDR1 is SGHTA and CDR2 is FQGNSA. The CDR3 totals 16 residues. The junction had 11 bases not matched to a gene; V was cut back by 5 bases and J by 2 bases. CDR3 DNA: TGTGCCAGCAGCGTTGCTAGAGCGGGGGAAGCCTACGAGCAGTACTTC. Amino acids: CASSVARAGEAYEQYF.

The chain employs TRBV6-6 and TRBJ2-3; 11 positions match TRBD2. V shed 7 bases and J 5 bases; nucleotides not matched to a gene: 11. Per germline, CDR1 MNHNY and CDR2 SVGAGI (reference sequence). There are 16 residues in the CDR3. Written as DNA, the CDR3 is TGTGCCAGCACCTACCGGGGACTAGCGGACCTAGATACGCAGTATTTT. Amino acid sequence: CASTYRGLADLDTQYF.

V usage is TRBV7-3 and J usage is TRBJ1-1; 8 bases fit TRBD1. The ends lost 5 bases at V and 5 bases at J; junction bases unmatched: 7. This CDR3 comprises 14 residues. CDR1 is SGHTA, CDR2 FQGTGA, per germline. DNA for the CDR3: TGTGCCAGCAGCGGTGGACAGGGCAGGACTGAAGCTTTCTTT. Translation: CASSGGQGRTEAFF. Variable domain in full (rest from reference TRBV7-3 and TRBJ1-1): GAGVSQTPSNKVTEKGKYVELRCDPISGHTALYWYRQSLGQGPEFLIYFQGTGAADDSGLPNDRFFAVRPEGSVSTLKIQRTERGDSAVYLCASSGGQGRTEAFFGQGTRLTVV.

The V gene is TRBV7-6, the J gene TRBJ2-7, with 7 bases lining up with TRBD2. CDR1 and CDR2 (germline): SGHVS, FNYEAQ. J lost 2 bases, V lost 7 bases, and 5 bases had no gene match. The CDR3 is 13 residues long. The CDR3: CASMAGDPYEQYF. CDR3 nucleotides: TGTGCCAGCATGGCGGGGGACCCCTACGAGCAGTACTTC.

The gene calls are TRBV6-6 and TRBJ1-2, with a possible D match to TRBD1 (5 bases). This CDR3 is built from 15 residues. The germline gives CDR1 MNHNY, CDR2 SVGAGI (reference sequence). V lost 0 bases and J 7 bases, leaving 15 bases between the germline ends. The CDR3 loop is CASSYSQGQAGGYTF. The CDR3 DNA follows: TGTGCCAGCAGTTACTCCCAGGGTCAAGCTGGTGGCTACACCTTC.

CDR3 region: CASSPERGVGEQYF. CDR3 bases: TGTGCCAGCAGTCCTGAGCGGGGGGTGGGCGAGCAGTACTTC. This chain joins TRBV6-6 and TRBJ2-7; the match to TRBD2 covers 9 bases. From germline, CDR1 is MNHNY and CDR2 SVGAGI (reference sequence). V was clipped by 5 bases and J by 6 bases; unmatched bases: 8. CDR3 length equals 14 residues.

This rearrangement joins TRBV25-1 to TRBJ2-1, with D perhaps TRBD1 (6 bases). This CDR3 spans 15 amino acids. Trimming took off 2 bases at V and 5 bases at J, with 13 bases between the two ends. Germline values: CDR1 MGHDK, CDR2 SYGVNS. CDR3 bases: TGTGCCAGCAGTGAAGGCAGGGCAGGGGACAATGAGCAGTTCTTC. The encoded protein is CASSEGRAGDNEQFF.

This clone was seen just once. This chain uses TRBV27 with TRBJ2-7; a weak D match, TRBD1 (6 bases). Germline V gene data show CDR1 as MNHEY and CDR2 as SMNVEV (reference sequence). This CDR3 has 15 amino acids. V gave up 0 bases and J gave up 1 base, with 10 bases separating them. The DNA for the CDR3 is TGTGCCAGCAGTTTATCGTGGACAGTATCCTACGAGCAGTACTTC. This codes for CASSLSWTVSYEQYF.

V gene TRBV7-2 combines with J gene TRBJ1-6, with D unresolved. CDR3 length: 12 amino acids. The ends were cut back, 5 bases at V and 8 bases at J, with 7 bases in the middle. Germline loops: CDR1 SGHTA, CDR2 FQGNSA. The CDR3 here is CASSPTDSPLHF. In DNA, the CDR3 is TGTGCCAGCAGCCCCACTGATTCACCCCTCCACTTT.

This CDR3 reads CASSATDRVTNTGELFF. In nucleotides, the CDR3 is TGTGCCAGCAGCGCGACTGACAGGGTGACGAACACCGGGGAGCTGTTTTTT. V and J are TRBV5-6 and TRBJ2-2; TRBD1 aligns across 7 bases. V shed 4 bases, J shed 0 bases, and the junction held 9 bases outside the gene matches. The CDR3 is made up of 17 amino acids. Germline-derived CDR1 and CDR2 are SGHDT and YYEEEE. The entire variable domain, with the rest obtained from reference TRBV5-6 and TRBJ2-2, is as follows: DAGVTQSPTHLIKTRGQQVTLRCSPKSGHDTVSWYQQALGQGPQFIFQYYEEEERQRGNFPDRFSGHQFPNYSSELNVNALLLGDSALYLCASSATDRVTNTGELFFGEGSRLTVL.

The V gene is TRBV30, the J gene TRBJ2-1, with TRBD2 matching over 10 bases. The germline CDR1 and CDR2 sequences are GTSNPN and SVGIG (reference sequence). The CDR3 spans 14 residues. V lost 3 bases, J lost 8 bases, and 7 bases stayed unmatched. Written as DNA, the CDR3 is TGTGCCTGGAGATCCAGCGGGGGGGCCCATGAGCAGTTCTTC. This gives the protein CAWRSSGGAHEQFF.

The V call is TRBV5-6, the J call TRBJ1-5; 7 bases are shared with TRBD1. Unmatched junction bases numbered 5, after V lost 2 bases and J lost 0 bases. This CDR3 has 16 amino acids. Germline CDR1 SGHDT, CDR2 YYEEEE. The CDR3 DNA follows: TGTGCCAGCAGCTTTACCGGGACAGATAGCAATCAGCCCCAGCATTTT. As protein: CASSFTGTDSNQPQHF.

The J gene is TRBJ1-6, the V gene TRBV19; a weak D match, TRBD1 (5 bases). The CDR3 has 16 residues. Germline V gene sequence: CDR1 LNHDA, CDR2 SQIVND (reference sequence). With 8 bases removed from V and 0 bases from J, the gap between germline ends came to 14 bases. CDR3 DNA: TGTGCCAGTTGTGGGGCGGAGAGCTCCTATAATTCACCCCTCCACTTT. Its protein product is CASCGAESSYNSPLHF. The whole variable domain, filled in from reference TRBV19 and TRBJ1-6, reads DGGITQSPKYLFRKEGQNVTLSCEQNLNHDAMYWYRQDPGQGLRLIYYSQIVNDFQKGDIAEGYSVSREKKESFPLTVTSAQKNPTAFYLCASCGAESSYNSPLHFGNGTRLTVT.